This T cell receptor beta chain was identified in a study of molecular identifiers for immune sequencing clone quantification. Overall study: Naive CD8 cell RNA, from about 20,000 or 100,000 cells, was split five ways in replicates, with four sequenced.

TCRdb re-called the PCR reads through MiXCR, storing one row per CDR3 protein. Of about 10,000 distinct CDR3 sequences listed, 21% are singletons. Libraries from naive CD8 cells were generated from roughly 18,000 to 920,000 sorted cells (with 10%, 30% or 50% RNA). Naive CD8 T cells were sorted as CD8+CD4-CCR7+CD45RA+. This clonotype was detected many times. Sequencing input: naive CD8+ T cells from blood, with Jurkat cell RNA spiked in. Documented subset: FACS-sorted CD8+CD4-CCR7+CD45RA+ naive T cells. This receptor was obtained from a human donor in good health. Some libraries in this study had Jurkat cell RNA spiked in.

CDR3 sequence (DNA): TGTGCCAGCAGCGCTCCAATAGTGGGGTCCTACAATGAGCAGTTCTTC. Encoded protein: CASSAPIVGSYNEQFF. The rearrangement links TRBV5-5 to TRBJ2-1; D unresolved. V was trimmed by 4 bases and J by 1 base, leaving 15 bases between them. The CDR3 extends over 16 amino acids. Germline V gene sequence: CDR1 SGHKS, CDR2 YYEKEE (reference sequence).